Described below is a single T cell receptor beta chain sequence and its context. Its antigen remains unknown. cDNA synthesis used the whole RNA isolate, giving expressed TCRB sequences. Libraries were prepared by immunoSEQ multiplex PCR; TCRdb keeps only in-frame clonotypes and omits some of them. The profile covers more than 150,000 clones, with around 13% appearing a single time and 0.62% taken by the ten largest. The sample belongs to a study of beta chain features in type 1 diabetes. For the study at large: The samples had more than 95 million sorted cells examined in all.

Blood was drawn once from each donor into heparinised tubes. The draws averaged about 110 mL. Study observations and caveats: Relative to healthy donors, patients appeared to have naive, central memory and Treg TCRB repertoires that were more similar. Researchers could not determine here whether HLA type influences TCRB rearrangement.

This CDR3 has 15 amino acids. Germline CDR1 and CDR2: SGHTA and FQGNSA. After removal of 4 bases from V and 2 bases from J, the junction contained 5 bases not matched to a gene. The chain has TRBV7-2 and TRBJ1-2, with TRBD1 identical over 9 bases. The origin of this receptor is a woman aged 18-29 years in good health. Sequences were obtained from central memory CD4+ T cells from blood. The CDR3 reads CASSSTGTGNYGYTF. In DNA form, the CDR3 reads TGTGCCAGCAGCTCTACCGGGACAGGGAACTATGGCTACACCTTC.